Each of the 26 T cell receptor beta chains below was sequenced from the same sample in a study of cytomegalovirus exposure and HLA in healthy donors. Sequenced by immunoSEQ multiplex PCR; TCRdb stores in-frame clones only, minus some. The data hold 100,000 to 150,000 clones, with more than 75% observed a single time. The sample taken for sequencing was PBMCs. These receptors all come from a woman aged 25 to 45 in good health and CMV-seronegative.

This clone was detected only a few times. The rearrangement links TRBV7-9 to TRBJ2-7; a possible D gene is TRBD2 (5 bases). The CDR3 runs 12 residues. Germline loops: CDR1 SEHNR, CDR2 FQNEAQ (reference sequence). V lost 6 bases and J lost 5, with 11 bases in between. The CDR3 spells CASRELGNEQYF. The CDR3 DNA reads as TGTGCCAGCAGGGAACTCGGGAACGAGCAGTACTTC.

The chain couples TRBV27 to TRBJ1-2; 10 nucleotides line up with TRBD1. V shed 5 bases and J 4 bases; nucleotides not matched to a gene: 10. The germline V gene encodes CDR1 MNHEY and CDR2 SMNVEV (reference sequence). The CDR3 is 16 residues long. The CDR3 DNA reads TGTGCCAGCAGTCCGCCGGGACAGGGGTTTGTCTATGGCTACACCTTC. Amino acid sequence: CASSPPGQGFVYGYTF.

The rearrangement joins TRBV18 to TRBJ1-2; a possible D gene is TRBD1 (5 bases). Deletions cut 4 bases from V and 2 bases from J, with 8 bases between. CDR3 length equals 13 residues. Germline-derived CDR1 and CDR2 are KGHSH and LQKENI. The CDR3 nucleotides are TGTGCCAGCTCACTTGACAGAAACTATGGCTACACCTTC. Its protein is CASSLDRNYGYTF.

The chain employs TRBV7-8 and TRBJ2-7; TRBD1 matches at 8 bases. The germline CDR1 and CDR2 sequences are SGHVS and FQNEAQ. The trim removed 5 bases at V and 0 bases at J, leaving 6 bases unmatched. The CDR3 is 15 residues long. CDR3 in DNA: TGTGCCAGCAGCCCGAGGACAGGGAGCTCCTACGAGCAGTACTTC. Residues: CASSPRTGSSYEQYF.

This clone has only one observation. V is TRBV5-6 and J is TRBJ1-2; tentative D call: TRBD1 (6 bases). V was trimmed by 4 bases and J by 7 bases, leaving 17 bases between them. This CDR3 contains 14 residues. Germline CDR1 SGHDT, CDR2 YYEEEE. The CDR3 reads CASSPTGSRPGYTF. CDR3 DNA sequence: TGTGCCAGCAGCCCCACAGGGTCTCGTCCTGGCTACACCTTC.

The CDR3 sequence: CASSPNYLSTDTQYF. The CDR3 DNA reads as TGTGCCAGCAGCCCAAACTACCTAAGCACAGATACGCAGTATTTT. J is TRBJ2-3 and V is TRBV11-2; D is undetermined. The CDR3 extends over 15 amino acids. With 5 bases removed from V and 0 bases from J, the gap between germline ends came to 12 bases. Looked up from germline, CDR1 is SGHAT and CDR2 is FQNNGV.

The V call is TRBV5-6, the J call TRBJ2-5; 12 bases agree with TRBD2. This CDR3 region has 16 residues. The V segment lost 1 base and the J segment 8 bases; nucleotides outside the gene matches: 9. Germline V CDR1 and CDR2: SGHDT, YYEEEE. CDR3 loop: CASSLIASGGVYTQYF. In DNA, the CDR3 is TGTGCCAGCAGCTTGATCGCTAGCGGGGGGGTATATACCCAGTACTTC.

This chain joins TRBV14 and TRBJ2-3; D may be TRBD1 (5 bases). In germline, CDR1 is SGHDN, CDR2 FVKESK. The CDR3 length is 15 residues. V was shortened by 5 bases and J by 0 bases, with 12 bases between the two germline ends. The CDR3 loop is CASSFQGTSTDTQYF. The CDR3 DNA reads TGTGCCAGCAGCTTCCAGGGTACTAGCACAGATACGCAGTATTTT.

This clone has just one count. J is TRBJ1-5 and V is TRBV18; 8 nucleotides agree with TRBD1. Germline CDR1 reads KGHSH; CDR2 reads LQKENI. V lost 6 bases, J lost 2 bases, and 6 bases stayed unmatched. The CDR3 covers 15 residues. CDR3 DNA: TGTGCCAGCTCTCAACAGGGGGACGGCAATCAGCCCCAGCATTTT. Protein product: CASSQQGDGNQPQHF.

This chain links TRBV9 with TRBJ2-3, with 13 bases that match TRBD2. Germline lookup yields CDR1 SGDLS and CDR2 YYNGEE. The length of the CDR3 is 17 residues. V dropped 4 bases and J dropped 0; count of bases not matched to a gene: 5. The CDR3 loop is CASSPTTSGGSTDTQYF. The DNA of the CDR3 is TGTGCCAGCAGCCCCACGACTAGCGGGGGGAGCACAGATACGCAGTATTTT.

This clone has a single count. This sequence joins TRBV5-1 and TRBJ2-1; TRBD1 might be the D (6 bases). CDR3 length equals 14 residues. Germline V lookup: CDR1 SGHRS, CDR2 YFSETQ. The V gene lost 1 base and the J gene lost 1 base, with 6 bases spanning the gap. CDR3 sequence reads: CASSLTGSYNEQFF. In nucleotides, the CDR3 is TGCGCCAGCAGCTTGACAGGGTCCTACAATGAGCAGTTCTTC.

This chain links TRBV28 with TRBJ2-7; unclear D gene. Trimming shortened V by 3 bases and J by 3 bases, and 12 bases separated the two germline ends. CDR3 length: 14 residues. CDR1 is MDHEN and CDR2 is SYDVKM in the germline V gene. The chain's CDR3 is CASSFSTPLYEQYF. CDR3 nucleotide sequence: TGTGCCAGCAGTTTCTCTACTCCCCTCTACGAGCAGTACTTC.

The chain joins TRBV6-6 to TRBJ2-1, with 9 nucleotides matching TRBD1. CDR1 and CDR2 (germline): MNHNY, SVGAGI (reference sequence). The trim removed 6 bases at V and 4 bases at J, leaving 7 bases unmatched. The CDR3 sequence is 15 residues long. As DNA, the CDR3 is TGTGCCAGCAGGTCACGGGACAGGGATTACAATGAGCAGTTCTTC. Encoded protein: CASRSRDRDYNEQFF.

V is TRBV7-2 and J is TRBJ2-5; possible D gene TRBD2, 7 bases. Germline V lookup: CDR1 SGHTA, CDR2 FQGNSA. Trimming left V 2 bases short and J 4 bases short, with 17 bases between. There are 16 residues in the CDR3. The CDR3 DNA is TGTGCCAGCAGCTTATTTGGTCGGGGGGCGGGAGAGACCCAGTACTTC. This codes for CASSLFGRGAGETQYF. The full variable domain, completed using reference TRBV7-2 and TRBJ2-5, is GAGVSQSPSNKVTEKGKDVELRCDPISGHTALYWYRQSLGQGLEFLIYFQGNSAPDKSGLPSDRFSAERTGGSVSTLTIQRTQQEDSAVYLCASSLFGRGAGETQYFGPGTRLLVL.

J is TRBJ2-3 and V is TRBV6-5, with TRBD2 matching 8 bases. CDR1 MNHEY and CDR2 SVGAGI come from the germline V gene. The CDR3 runs 15 residues. Trimming took 2 bases from V and 7 from J; bases not matched to a gene: 8. CDR3: CASSYPSGGANTQYF. Here the CDR3 DNA reads TGTGCCAGCAGTTACCCATCCGGGGGGGCTAATACGCAGTATTTT.

This chain uses TRBV6-6 with TRBJ2-7; a weak D match, TRBD1 (6 bases). CDR3 length: 15 residues. Trimming removed 5 bases from V and 0 bases from J, with 14 bases in between. Germline V gene data show CDR1 as MNHNY and CDR2 as SVGAGI (reference sequence). The CDR3 nucleotides read TGTGCCAGCAGTCGTGGGCCGGACAGCTCCTACGAGCAGTACTTC. Residues: CASSRGPDSSYEQYF.

This clone was counted once. This chain uses TRBV5-4 with TRBJ2-3; 9 bases fit TRBD2. Germline values: CDR1 SGHNT, CDR2 YYREEE (reference sequence). Trimming cost V 5 bases and J 1 base; bases outside gene matches: 14. The CDR3 consists of 18 residues. The DNA for the CDR3 is TGTGCCAGCAGAATGATCCCGTCGGTAGCGGGGGGCACAGATACGCAGTATTTT. This codes for CASRMIPSVAGGTDTQYF.

The CDR3 DNA reads TGTGCCAGCAGCTTGTCTCCGGGAGTCGCGGAGCAGTACTTC. It yields the protein CASSLSPGVAEQYF. J is TRBJ2-7 and V is TRBV7-9, with a possible D match to TRBD2 (6 bases). Germline CDR1 and CDR2: SEHNR and FQNEAQ (reference sequence). CDR3 length: 14 amino acids. V was cut by 3 bases and J by 7 bases, with 16 bases left in between.

With respect to this clone: One end of the junction is discordant with germline, which a read error may explain. The rearrangement uses TRBV6-5 and TRBJ2-5, with D tentatively TRBD1 (7 bases). The germline V gene has CDR1 MNHEY and CDR2 SVGAGI. This CDR3 has 13 residues. The CDR3 reads CASSLRQGGPFDF. The DNA of the CDR3 is TGTGCCAGCAGTTTACGACAGGGAGGACCGTTTGACTTC.

The chain links TRBV11-2 to TRBJ1-2; TRBD1 is a possible D gene (6 bases). The germline V gene has CDR1 SGHAT and CDR2 FQNNGV. The CDR3 spans 14 residues. V was trimmed by 5 bases and J by 6 bases, leaving 16 bases between them. The CDR3 DNA is TGTGCCAGCAGCCCCTTTCGGACAGCAGATGGCTACACCTTC. This gives the protein CASSPFRTADGYTF.

In this sample, this clone turned up a few times. This chain uses TRBV14 with TRBJ2-1, with 7 bases aligning to TRBD1. This CDR3 has 15 amino acids. Germline V CDR1 and CDR2: SGHDN, FVKESK. V dropped 2 bases and J dropped 5; count of bases not matched to a gene: 6. The CDR3 nucleotides read TGTGCCAGCAGCCAACCTTGGGACAGAAACAATGAGCAGTTCTTC. Protein sequence: CASSQPWDRNNEQFF.

The rearrangement links TRBV5-1 to TRBJ1-2; TRBD1 matches at 10 bases. The CDR3 covers 16 residues. With V trimmed by 4 bases and J by 7 bases, 13 bases remained unmatched. Germline loops: CDR1 SGHRS, CDR2 YFSETQ. CDR3 nucleotides: TGCGCCAGCAGCCAAGACAGGGGGCGCATTAACGGTGGCTACACCTTC. Residues: CASSQDRGRINGGYTF.

The chain is built from TRBV4-3 and TRBJ1-5, with D hard to call. The CDR3 has 15 amino acids. Trimming shortened V by 0 bases and J by 0 bases, and 6 bases separated the two germline ends. In germline, CDR1 is LGHNA, CDR2 YSLEER. For the CDR3, the DNA is TGCGCCAGCAGCCAAGATCGGTTTAGCAATCAGCCCCAGCATTTT. The encoded protein is CASSQDRFSNQPQHF.

This clone was observed a single time. The chain uses TRBV2 and TRBJ2-2, with D possibly being TRBD2 (5 bases). CDR1 is SNHLY and CDR2 is FYNNEI in the germline V gene. This CDR3 is 13 amino acids long. V shed 8 bases and J shed 0 bases, with 7 bases lying between them. The CDR3 is CASRGSNTGELFF. CDR3 DNA sequence: TGTGCCAGCCGGGGTTCGAACACCGGGGAGCTGTTTTTT.

The chain combines TRBV2 with TRBJ2-5; 8 bases match TRBD1. The CDR3 has 15 residues. Germline CDR1 is SNHLY and CDR2 is FYNNEI. V lost 2 bases and J lost 4; bases outside the gene matches: 6. The CDR3 region has the DNA TGTGCCAGCAGTGAACCTCGGGACAGGCCAGAGACCCAGTACTTC. Protein sequence: CASSEPRDRPETQYF.

The chain recombines TRBV20-1 with TRBJ1-1; D gene uncertain. The CDR3 runs to 10 residues. Germline V gene lookup returns CDR1 DFQATT and CDR2 SNEGSKA (reference sequence). V was clipped by 6 bases and J by 3 bases, with 5 bases between them. The CDR3 bases are TGCAGTGCAATCTACACTGAAGCTTTCTTT. Translation gives CSAIYTEAFF.